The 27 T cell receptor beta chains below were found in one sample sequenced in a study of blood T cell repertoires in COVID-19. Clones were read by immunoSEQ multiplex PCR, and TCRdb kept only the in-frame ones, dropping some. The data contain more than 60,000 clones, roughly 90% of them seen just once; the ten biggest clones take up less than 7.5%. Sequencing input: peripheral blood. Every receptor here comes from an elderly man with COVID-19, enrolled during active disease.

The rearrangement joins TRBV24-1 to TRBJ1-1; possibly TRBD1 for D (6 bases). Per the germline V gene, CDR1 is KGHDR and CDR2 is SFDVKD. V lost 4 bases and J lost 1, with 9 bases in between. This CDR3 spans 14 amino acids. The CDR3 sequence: CATSETGKNTEAFF. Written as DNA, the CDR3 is TGTGCCACCAGTGAAACAGGGAAGAACACTGAAGCTTTCTTT.

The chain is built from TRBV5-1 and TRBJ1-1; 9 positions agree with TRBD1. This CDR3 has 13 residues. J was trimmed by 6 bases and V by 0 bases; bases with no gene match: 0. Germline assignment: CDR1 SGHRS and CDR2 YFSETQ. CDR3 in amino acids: CASSLGTGAEAFF. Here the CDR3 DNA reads TGCGCCAGCAGCTTGGGGACAGGGGCTGAAGCTTTCTTT.

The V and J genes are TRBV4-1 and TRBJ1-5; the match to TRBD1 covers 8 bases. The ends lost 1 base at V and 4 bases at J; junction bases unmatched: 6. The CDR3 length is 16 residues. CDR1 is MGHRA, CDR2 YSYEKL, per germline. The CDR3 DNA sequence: TGCGCCAGCAGCCAAGGACCAGGGGGCCTGAATCAGCCCCAGCATTTT. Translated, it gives CASSQGPGGLNQPQHF.

The CDR3 bases are TGCGCCAGCAGCCAGCCCTTGGACAGGGGGCTCTTGACTAATGAAAAACTGTTTTTT. Residues: CASSQPLDRGLLTNEKLFF. The chain has TRBV4-1 and TRBJ1-4, with 11 bases aligning to TRBD1. There are 19 residues in the CDR3. V was clipped by 3 bases and J by 2 bases; unmatched bases: 11. Germline V gene lookup returns CDR1 MGHRA and CDR2 YSYEKL.

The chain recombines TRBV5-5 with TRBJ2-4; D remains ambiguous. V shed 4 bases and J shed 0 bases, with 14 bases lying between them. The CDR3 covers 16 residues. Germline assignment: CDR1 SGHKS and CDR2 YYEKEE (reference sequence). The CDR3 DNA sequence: TGTGCCAGCAGCCCAAGTGAGCGAATAGCCAAAAACATTCAGTACTTC. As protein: CASSPSERIAKNIQYF.

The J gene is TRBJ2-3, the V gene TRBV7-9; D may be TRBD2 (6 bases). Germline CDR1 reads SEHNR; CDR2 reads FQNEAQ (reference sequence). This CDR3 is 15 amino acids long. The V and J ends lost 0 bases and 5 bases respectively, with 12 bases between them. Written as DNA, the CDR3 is TGTGCCAGCAGCTTAGCCCGCCGGCGGGAAGATACGCAGTATTTT. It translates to CASSLARRREDTQYF.

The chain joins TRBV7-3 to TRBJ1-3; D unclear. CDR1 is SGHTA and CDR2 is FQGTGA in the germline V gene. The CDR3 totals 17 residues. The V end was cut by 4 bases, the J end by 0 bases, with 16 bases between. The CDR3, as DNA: TGTGCCAGCAGCTCACAGCCCCTCGGCGCCTCTGGAAACACCATATATTTT. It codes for CASSSQPLGASGNTIYF.

The CDR3: CASSQEWGGYGYTF. The CDR3 DNA sequence: TGTGCCAGCAGCCAAGAATGGGGCGGCTATGGCTACACCTTC. The chain carries TRBV14 and TRBJ1-2; the D gene is possibly TRBD1 (5 bases). The CDR3 length is 14 residues. Trimming stripped 0 bases from V and 4 bases from J, with 9 bases between. From germline, CDR1 is SGHDN and CDR2 FVKESK. The full variable domain, completed using reference TRBV14 and TRBJ1-2, is EAGVTQFPSHSVIEKGQTVTLRCDPISGHDNLYWYRRVMGKEIKFLLHFVKESKQDESGMPNNRFLAERTGGTYSTLKVQPAELEDSGVYFCASSQEWGGYGYTFGSGTRLTVV.

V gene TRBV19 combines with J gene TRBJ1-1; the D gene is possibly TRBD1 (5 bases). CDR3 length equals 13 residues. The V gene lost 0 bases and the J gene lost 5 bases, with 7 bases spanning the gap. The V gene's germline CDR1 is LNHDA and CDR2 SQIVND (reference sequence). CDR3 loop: CASSIERGTEAFF. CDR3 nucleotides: TGTGCCAGTAGTATAGAGCGGGGGACTGAAGCTTTCTTT.

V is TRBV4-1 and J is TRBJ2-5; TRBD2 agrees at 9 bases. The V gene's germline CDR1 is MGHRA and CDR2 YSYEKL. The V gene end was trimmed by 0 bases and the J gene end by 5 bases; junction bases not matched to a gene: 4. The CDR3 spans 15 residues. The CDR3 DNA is TGCGCCAGCAGCCAAGATCCGGCGGGGGGGGAGACCCAGTACTTC. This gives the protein CASSQDPAGGETQYF.

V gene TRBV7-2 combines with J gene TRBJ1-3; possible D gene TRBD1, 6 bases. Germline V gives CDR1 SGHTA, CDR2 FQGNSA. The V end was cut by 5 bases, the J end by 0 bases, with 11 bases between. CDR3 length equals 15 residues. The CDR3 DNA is TGTGCCAGCAGCCAGGACAGCCTCTCTGGAAACACCATATATTTT. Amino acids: CASSQDSLSGNTIYF.

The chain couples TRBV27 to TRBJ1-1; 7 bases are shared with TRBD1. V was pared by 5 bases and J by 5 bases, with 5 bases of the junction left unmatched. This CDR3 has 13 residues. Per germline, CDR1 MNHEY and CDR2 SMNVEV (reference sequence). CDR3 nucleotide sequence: TGTGCCAGCAGTCAATACAGGGGAACTGAAGCTTTCTTT. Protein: CASSQYRGTEAFF.

The chain's CDR3 is CASSQDKGPTGGDLHF. The CDR3 DNA sequence: TGCGCCAGCAGCCAAGATAAGGGCCCTACGGGAGGAGACCTCCACTTT. The gene calls are TRBV4-1 and TRBJ1-6; D gene uncertain. The CDR3 runs to 16 residues. V was cut by 0 bases and J by 15 bases, with 21 bases left in between. Germline CDR1 reads MGHRA; CDR2 reads YSYEKL.

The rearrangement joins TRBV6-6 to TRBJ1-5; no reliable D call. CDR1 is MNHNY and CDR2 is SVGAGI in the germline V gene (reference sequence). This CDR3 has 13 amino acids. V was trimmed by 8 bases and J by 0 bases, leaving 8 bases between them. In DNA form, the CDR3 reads TGTGCCAGCGGCGGCAGTAGCAATCAGCCCCAGCATTTT. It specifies CASGGSSNQPQHF.

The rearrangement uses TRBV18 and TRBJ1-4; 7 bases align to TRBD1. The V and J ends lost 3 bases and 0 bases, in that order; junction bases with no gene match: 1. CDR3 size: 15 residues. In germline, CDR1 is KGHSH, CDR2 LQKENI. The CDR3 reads CASSPGQTTNEKLFF. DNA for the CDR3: TGTGCCAGCTCACCGGGACAGACAACTAATGAAAAACTGTTTTTT.

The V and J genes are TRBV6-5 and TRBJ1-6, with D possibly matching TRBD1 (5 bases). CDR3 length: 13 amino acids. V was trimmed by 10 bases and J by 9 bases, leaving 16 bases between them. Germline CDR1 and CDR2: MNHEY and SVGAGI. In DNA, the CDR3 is TGTGCCACCAGGGAGACAGTGGGTTCACCCCTCCACTTT. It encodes CATRETVGSPLHF.

CDR3: CASSIDRGTEAFF. CDR3 DNA: TGTGCCAGCAGTATAGACAGGGGCACTGAAGCTTTCTTT. The chain uses TRBV7-3 and TRBJ1-1; 8 bases are a match to TRBD1. The CDR3 has 13 residues. Trimming removed 6 bases from V and 4 bases from J; junction bases left unmatched: 4. The germline CDR1 and CDR2 sequences are SGHTA and FQGTGA.

The CDR3 protein is CATRDRLTGELFF. The DNA of the CDR3 is TGTGCCACCCGGGACAGACTCACCGGGGAGCTGTTTTTT. V gene TRBV24-1 combines with J gene TRBJ2-2; 7 bases match TRBD1. The CDR3 runs to 13 residues. Per germline, CDR1 KGHDR and CDR2 SFDVKD. V was clipped by 9 bases and J by 4 bases; unmatched bases: 4.

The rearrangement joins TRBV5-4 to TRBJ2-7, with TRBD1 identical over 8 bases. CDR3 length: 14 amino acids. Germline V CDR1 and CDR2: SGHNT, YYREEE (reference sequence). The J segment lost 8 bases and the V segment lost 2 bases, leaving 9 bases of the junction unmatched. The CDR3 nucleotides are TGTGCCAGCAGCTTAGGACAGGGCGTTGTGAAGCAGTACTTC. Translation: CASSLGQGVVKQYF. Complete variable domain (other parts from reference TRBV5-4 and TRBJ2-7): ETGVTQSPTHLIKTRGQQVTLRCSSQSGHNTVSWYQQALGQGPQFIFQYYREEENGRGNFPPRFSGLQFPNYSSELNVNALELDDSALYLCASSLGQGVVKQYFGPGTRLTVT.

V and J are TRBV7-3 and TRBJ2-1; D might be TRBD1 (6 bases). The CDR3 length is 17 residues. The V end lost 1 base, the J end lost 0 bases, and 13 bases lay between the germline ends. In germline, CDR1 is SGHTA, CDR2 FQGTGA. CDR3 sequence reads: CASSLNPTGASYNEQFF. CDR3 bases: TGTGCCAGCAGCTTAAACCCGACAGGTGCCTCCTACAATGAGCAGTTCTTC.

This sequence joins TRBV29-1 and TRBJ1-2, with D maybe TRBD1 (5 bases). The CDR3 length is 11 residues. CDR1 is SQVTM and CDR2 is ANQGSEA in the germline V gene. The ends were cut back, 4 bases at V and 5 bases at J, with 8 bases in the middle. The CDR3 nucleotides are TGCAGCGTTGCATCAGGGTATGGCTACACCTTC. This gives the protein CSVASGYGYTF.

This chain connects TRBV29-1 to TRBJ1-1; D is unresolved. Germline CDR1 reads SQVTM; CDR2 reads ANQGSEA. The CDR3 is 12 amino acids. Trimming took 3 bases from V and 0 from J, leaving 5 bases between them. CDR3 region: CSVERMNTEAFF. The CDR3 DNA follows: TGCAGCGTTGAGAGGATGAACACTGAAGCTTTCTTT.

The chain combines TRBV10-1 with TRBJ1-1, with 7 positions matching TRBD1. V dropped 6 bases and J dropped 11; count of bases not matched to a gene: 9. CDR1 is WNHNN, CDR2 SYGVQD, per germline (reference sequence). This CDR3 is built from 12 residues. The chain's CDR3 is CASSLPQGPAFF. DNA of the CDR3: TGCGCCAGCAGCCTCCCACAGGGGCCCGCTTTCTTT.

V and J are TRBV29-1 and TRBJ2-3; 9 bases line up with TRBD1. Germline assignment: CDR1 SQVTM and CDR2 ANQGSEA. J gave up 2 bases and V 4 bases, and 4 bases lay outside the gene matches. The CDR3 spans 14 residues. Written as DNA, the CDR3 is TGCAGCGTTGTGGACAGGGGTCACACAGATACGCAGTATTTT. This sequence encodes CSVVDRGHTDTQYF.

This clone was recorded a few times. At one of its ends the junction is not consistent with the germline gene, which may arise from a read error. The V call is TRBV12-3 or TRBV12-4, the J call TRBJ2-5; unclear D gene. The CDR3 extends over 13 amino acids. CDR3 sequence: CASTLSSAETQYF. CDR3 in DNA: TGTGCCAGCACTTTATCTAGTGCCGAGACCCAGTACTTC.

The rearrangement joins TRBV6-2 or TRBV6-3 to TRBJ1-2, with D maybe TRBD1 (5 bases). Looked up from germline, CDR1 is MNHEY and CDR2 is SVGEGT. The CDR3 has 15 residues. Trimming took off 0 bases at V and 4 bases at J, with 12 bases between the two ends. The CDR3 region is CASSYSRAGTYGYTF. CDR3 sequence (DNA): TGTGCCAGCAGTTACTCCCGTGCGGGGACCTATGGCTACACCTTC.

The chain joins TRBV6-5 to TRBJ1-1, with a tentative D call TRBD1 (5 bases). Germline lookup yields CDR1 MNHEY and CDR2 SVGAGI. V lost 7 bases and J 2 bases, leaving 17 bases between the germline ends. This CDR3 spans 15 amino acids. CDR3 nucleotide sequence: TGTGCCAGCACCACCAGGCGGGGGAAAAACACTGAAGCTTTCTTT. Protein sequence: CASTTRRGKNTEAFF.